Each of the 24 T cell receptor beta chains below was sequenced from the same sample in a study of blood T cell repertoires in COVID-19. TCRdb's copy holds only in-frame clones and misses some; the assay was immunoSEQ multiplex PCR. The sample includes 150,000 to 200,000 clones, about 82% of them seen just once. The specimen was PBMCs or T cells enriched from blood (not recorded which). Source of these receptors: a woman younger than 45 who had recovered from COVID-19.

The chain's CDR3 is CASSLTGRRNIQYF. In DNA form, the CDR3 reads TGTGCCAGTAGCCTGACAGGGCGGAGGAACATTCAGTACTTC. The chain links TRBV19 to TRBJ2-4; 7 bases are a match to TRBD1. The length of the CDR3 is 14 residues. Trimming at V came to 6 bases and at J to 7 bases, leaving 9 bases not matched to a gene. Germline loops: CDR1 LNHDA, CDR2 SQIVND (reference sequence).

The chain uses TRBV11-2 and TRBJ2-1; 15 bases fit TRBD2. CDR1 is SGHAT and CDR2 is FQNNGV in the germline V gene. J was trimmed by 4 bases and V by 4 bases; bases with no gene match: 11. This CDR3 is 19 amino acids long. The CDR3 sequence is CASSSLVRGLAGGYNEQFF. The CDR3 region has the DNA TGTGCCAGCAGCTCGTTAGTCCGAGGACTAGCGGGAGGGTACAATGAGCAGTTCTTC.

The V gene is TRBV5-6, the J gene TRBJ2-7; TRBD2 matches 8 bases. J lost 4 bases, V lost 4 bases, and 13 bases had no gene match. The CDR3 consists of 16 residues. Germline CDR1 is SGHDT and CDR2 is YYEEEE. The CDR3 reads CASSRQEAGDRYEQYF. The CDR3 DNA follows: TGTGCCAGCAGCCGGCAAGAAGCGGGAGACAGGTACGAGCAGTACTTC.

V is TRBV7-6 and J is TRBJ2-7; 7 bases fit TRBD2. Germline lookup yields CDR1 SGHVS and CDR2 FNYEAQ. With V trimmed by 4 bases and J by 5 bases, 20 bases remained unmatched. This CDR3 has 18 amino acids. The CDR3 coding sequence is TGTGCCAGCAGCTGGGGGGGAAGTCAGGGCCGAAGGAAGAACGAGCAGTACTTC. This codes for CASSWGGSQGRRKNEQYF.

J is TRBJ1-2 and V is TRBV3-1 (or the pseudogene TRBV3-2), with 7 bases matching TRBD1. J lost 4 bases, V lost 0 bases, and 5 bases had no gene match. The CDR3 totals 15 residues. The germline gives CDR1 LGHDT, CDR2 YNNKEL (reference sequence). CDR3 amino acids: CASSQEQGMPYGYTF. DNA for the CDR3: TGTGCCAGCAGCCAAGAACAGGGGATGCCCTATGGCTACACCTTC.

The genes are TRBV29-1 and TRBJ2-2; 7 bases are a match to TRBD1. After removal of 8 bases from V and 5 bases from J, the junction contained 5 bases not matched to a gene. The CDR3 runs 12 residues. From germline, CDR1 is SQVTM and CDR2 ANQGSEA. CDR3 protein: CSFRGMTGELFF. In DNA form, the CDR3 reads TGCAGCTTCAGGGGGATGACCGGGGAGCTGTTTTTT.

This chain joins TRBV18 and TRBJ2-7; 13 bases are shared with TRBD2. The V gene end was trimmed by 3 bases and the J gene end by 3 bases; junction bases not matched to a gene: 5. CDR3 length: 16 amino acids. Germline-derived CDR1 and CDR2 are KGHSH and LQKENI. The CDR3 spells CASSPGTSGANYEQYF. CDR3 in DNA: TGTGCCAGCTCACCGGGGACTAGCGGGGCGAACTACGAGCAGTACTTC.

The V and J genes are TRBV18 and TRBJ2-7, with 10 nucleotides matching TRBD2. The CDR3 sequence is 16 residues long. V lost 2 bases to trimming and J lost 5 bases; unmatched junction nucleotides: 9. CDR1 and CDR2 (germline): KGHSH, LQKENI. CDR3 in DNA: TGTGCCAGCTCACCATCCCTAGCGGGAGCCAGGGACGAGCAGTACTTC. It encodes CASSPSLAGARDEQYF.

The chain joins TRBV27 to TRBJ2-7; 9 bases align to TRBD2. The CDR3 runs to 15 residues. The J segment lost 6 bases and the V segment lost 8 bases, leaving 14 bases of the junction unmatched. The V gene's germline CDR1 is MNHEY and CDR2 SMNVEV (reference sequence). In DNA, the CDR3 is TGTGCCAGCCAAGGCCATCTAGCGGGATTCGGCGAGCAGTACTTC. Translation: CASQGHLAGFGEQYF.

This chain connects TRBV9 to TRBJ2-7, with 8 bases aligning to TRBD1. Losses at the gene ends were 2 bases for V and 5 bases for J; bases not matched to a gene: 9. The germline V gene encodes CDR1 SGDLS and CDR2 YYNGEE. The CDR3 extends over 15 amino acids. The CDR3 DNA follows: TGTGCCAGCAGCGTCGGAGGACAGGGTGTAAACGAGCAGTACTTC. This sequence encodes CASSVGGQGVNEQYF. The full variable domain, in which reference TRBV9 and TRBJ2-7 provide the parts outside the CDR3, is DSGVTQTPKHLITATGQRVTLRCSPRSGDLSVYWYQQSLDQGLQFLIQYYNGEERAKGNILERFSAQQFPDLHSELNLSSLELGDSALYFCASSVGGQGVNEQYFGPGTRLTVT.

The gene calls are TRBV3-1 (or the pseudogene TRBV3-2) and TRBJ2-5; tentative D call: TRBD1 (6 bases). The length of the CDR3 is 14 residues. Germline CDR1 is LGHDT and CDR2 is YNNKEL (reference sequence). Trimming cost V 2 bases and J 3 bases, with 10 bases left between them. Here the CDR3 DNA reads TGTGCCAGCAGCCAAATGACAGGAAAAGAGACCCAGTACTTC. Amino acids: CASSQMTGKETQYF.

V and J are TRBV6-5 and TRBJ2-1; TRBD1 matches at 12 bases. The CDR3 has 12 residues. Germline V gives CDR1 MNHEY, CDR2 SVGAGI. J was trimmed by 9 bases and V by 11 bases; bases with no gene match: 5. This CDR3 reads CASGTGGLEQFF. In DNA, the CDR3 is TGTGCCTCCGGGACAGGGGGCCTTGAGCAGTTCTTC.

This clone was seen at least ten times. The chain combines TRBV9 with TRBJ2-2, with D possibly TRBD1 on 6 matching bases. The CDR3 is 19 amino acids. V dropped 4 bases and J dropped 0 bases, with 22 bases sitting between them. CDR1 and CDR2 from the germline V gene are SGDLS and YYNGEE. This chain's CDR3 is CASSPRPAEGVTNTGELFF. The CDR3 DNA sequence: TGTGCCAGCAGCCCCAGACCCGCCGAGGGGGTTACGAACACCGGGGAGCTGTTTTTT.

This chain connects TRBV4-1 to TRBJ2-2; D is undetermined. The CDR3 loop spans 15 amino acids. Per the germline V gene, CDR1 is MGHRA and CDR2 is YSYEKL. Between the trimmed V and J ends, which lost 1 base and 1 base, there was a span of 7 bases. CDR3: CASSQGYRNTGELFF. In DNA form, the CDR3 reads TGCGCCAGCAGCCAAGGGTACAGGAACACCGGGGAGCTGTTTTTT.

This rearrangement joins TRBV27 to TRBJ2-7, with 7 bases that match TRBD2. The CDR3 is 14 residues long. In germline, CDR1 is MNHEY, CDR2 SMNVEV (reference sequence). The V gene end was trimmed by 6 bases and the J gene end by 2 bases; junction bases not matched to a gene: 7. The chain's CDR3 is CASSTGEGPYEQYF. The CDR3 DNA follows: TGTGCCAGCAGCACCGGGGAGGGACCCTACGAGCAGTACTTC.

The CDR3 DNA follows: TGCGCCAGCAGCTTGGAGGCAGGGGGCACCTCTGGGGCCAACGTCCTGACTTTC. It translates to CASSLEAGGTSGANVLTF. This sequence joins TRBV5-1 and TRBJ2-6; 8 bases line up with TRBD1. CDR3 length: 18 residues. With 0 bases clipped from V and 0 bases from J, the junction kept 5 bases outside the gene matches. CDR1 and CDR2 (germline): SGHRS, YFSETQ.

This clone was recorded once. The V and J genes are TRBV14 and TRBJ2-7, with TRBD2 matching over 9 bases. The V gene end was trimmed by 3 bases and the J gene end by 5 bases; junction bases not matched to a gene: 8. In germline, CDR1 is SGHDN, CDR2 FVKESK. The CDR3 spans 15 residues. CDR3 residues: CASSHHSGRFHEQYF. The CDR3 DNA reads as TGTGCCAGCAGCCACCATAGCGGGAGATTCCACGAGCAGTACTTC. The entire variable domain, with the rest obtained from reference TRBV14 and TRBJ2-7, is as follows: EAGVTQFPSHSVIEKGQTVTLRCDPISGHDNLYWYRRVMGKEIKFLLHFVKESKQDESGMPNNRFLAERTGGTYSTLKVQPAELEDSGVYFCASSHHSGRFHEQYFGPGTRLTVT.

Here the CDR3 reads CASSLETPETQYF. The DNA for the CDR3 is TGTGCCAGCAGCTTAGAGACACCAGAGACCCAGTACTTC. The rearrangement links TRBV11-2 to TRBJ2-5; D is unclear. Germline V gene data show CDR1 as SGHAT and CDR2 as FQNNGV. Trimming pared 0 bases from V and 4 bases from J, leaving 6 bases between. There are 13 residues in the CDR3.

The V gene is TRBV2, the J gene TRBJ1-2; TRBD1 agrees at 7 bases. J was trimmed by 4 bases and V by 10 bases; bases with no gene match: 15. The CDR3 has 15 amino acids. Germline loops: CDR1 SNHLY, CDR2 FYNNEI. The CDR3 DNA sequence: TGTGCCACCCAGAAACAAGGGGACAGCGGCTATGGCTACACCTTC. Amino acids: CATQKQGDSGYGYTF. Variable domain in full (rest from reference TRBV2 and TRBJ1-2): EPEVTQTPSHQVTQMGQEVILRCVPISNHLYFYWYRQILGQKVEFLVSFYNNEISEKSEIFDDQFSVERPDGSNFTLKIRSTKLEDSAMYFCATQKQGDSGYGYTFGSGTRLTVV.

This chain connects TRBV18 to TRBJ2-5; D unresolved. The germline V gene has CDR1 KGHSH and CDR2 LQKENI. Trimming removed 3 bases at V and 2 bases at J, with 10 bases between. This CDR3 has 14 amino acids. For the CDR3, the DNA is TGTGCCAGCTCACCTCCGTCGAGGCAAGAGACCCAGTACTTC. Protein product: CASSPPSRQETQYF.

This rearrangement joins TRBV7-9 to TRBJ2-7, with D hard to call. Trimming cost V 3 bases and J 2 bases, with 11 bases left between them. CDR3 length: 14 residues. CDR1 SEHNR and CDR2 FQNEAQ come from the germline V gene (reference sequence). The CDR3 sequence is CASSFILNAYEQYF. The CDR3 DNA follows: TGTGCCAGCAGCTTCATACTAAATGCCTACGAGCAGTACTTC. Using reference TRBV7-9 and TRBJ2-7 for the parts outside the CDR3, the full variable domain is DTGVSQNPRHKITKRGQNVTFRCDPISEHNRLYWYRQTLGQGPEFLTYFQNEAQLEKSRLLSDRFSAERPKGSFSTLEIQRTEQGDSAMYLCASSFILNAYEQYFGPGTRLTVT.

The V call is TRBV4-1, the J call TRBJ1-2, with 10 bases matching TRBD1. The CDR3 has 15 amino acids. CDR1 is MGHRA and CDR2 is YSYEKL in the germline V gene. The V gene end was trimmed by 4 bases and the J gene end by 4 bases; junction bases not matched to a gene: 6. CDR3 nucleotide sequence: TGCGCCAGCAGCCTACGGACAGGGGGGAGCTATGGCTACACCTTC. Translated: CASSLRTGGSYGYTF.

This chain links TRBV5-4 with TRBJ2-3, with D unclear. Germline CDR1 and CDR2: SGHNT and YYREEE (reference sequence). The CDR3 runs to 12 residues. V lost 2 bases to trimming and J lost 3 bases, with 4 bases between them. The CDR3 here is CASSLRTDTQYF. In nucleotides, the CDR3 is TGTGCCAGCAGCTTACGGACAGATACGCAGTATTTT.

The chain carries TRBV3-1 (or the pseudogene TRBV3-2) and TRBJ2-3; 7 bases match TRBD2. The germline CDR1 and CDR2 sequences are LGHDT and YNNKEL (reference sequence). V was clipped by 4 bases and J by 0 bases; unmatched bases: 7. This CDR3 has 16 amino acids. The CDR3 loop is CASSPGTTPSTDTQYF. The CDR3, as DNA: TGTGCCAGCAGCCCTGGGACTACCCCTAGCACAGATACGCAGTATTTT.